The next 25 T cell receptor beta chains were all read from a single sample in a study of blood T cell repertoires in COVID-19. The method was immunoSEQ multiplex PCR; TCRdb's version includes in-frame clones alone and lacks a portion of them. The sample includes approximately 240,000 clones, about 90% of them seen just once. The sample comprised peripheral blood. Receptors were obtained from a woman aged 18-29 years who had recovered from COVID-19.

V usage is TRBV19 and J usage is TRBJ1-5; possibly TRBD1 for D (6 bases). Germline V lookup: CDR1 LNHDA, CDR2 SQIVND (reference sequence). This CDR3 region has 15 residues. The V end was cut by 8 bases, the J end by 0 bases, with 14 bases between. CDR3 sequence: CASVRTVYSNQPQHF. CDR3 sequence (DNA): TGTGCCAGTGTACGGACAGTTTATAGCAATCAGCCCCAGCATTTT. Based on the CDR3 plus reference TRBV19 and TRBJ1-5, the full variable domain is DGGITQSPKYLFRKEGQNVTLSCEQNLNHDAMYWYRQDPGQGLRLIYYSQIVNDFQKGDIAEGYSVSREKKESFPLTVTSAQKNPTAFYLCASVRTVYSNQPQHFGDGTRLSIL.

The V and J genes are TRBV29-1 and TRBJ1-3, with 7 bases identical to TRBD1. The CDR3 runs 13 residues. CDR1 and CDR2 from the germline V gene are SQVTM and ANQGSEA. The V segment lost 6 bases and the J segment 0 bases; nucleotides outside the gene matches: 2. The CDR3, as DNA: TGCAGCGTGGGGACAGCCTCTGGAAACACCATATATTTT. Its translation is CSVGTASGNTIYF. The full variable domain, completed using reference TRBV29-1 and TRBJ1-3, is SAVISQKPSRDICQRGTSLTIQCQVDSQVTMMFWYRQQPGQSLTLIATANQGSEATYESGFVIDKFPISRPNLTFSTLTVSNMSPEDSSIYLCSVGTASGNTIYFGEGSWLTVV.

This clone was recorded only once. The chain uses TRBV3-1 (or the pseudogene TRBV3-2) and TRBJ1-2; a possible D gene is TRBD1 (6 bases). Trimming left V 11 bases short and J 4 bases short, with 23 bases between. This CDR3 region has 15 residues. From germline, CDR1 is LGHDT and CDR2 YNNKEL (reference sequence). The CDR3 nucleotides read TGTGCCCCAGCAACGGCAGGTAGGGACATCTATGGCTACACCTTC. It yields the protein CAPATAGRDIYGYTF.

This rearrangement joins TRBV27 to TRBJ1-2; possibly TRBD1 for D (5 bases). The V gene lost 0 bases and the J gene lost 8 bases, with 10 bases spanning the gap. The CDR3 runs 13 residues. Germline lookup yields CDR1 MNHEY and CDR2 SMNVEV (reference sequence). The CDR3 DNA follows: TGTGCCAGCAGTTTATCAGGGGTGGGCGGCTACACCTTC. This translates into CASSLSGVGGYTF.

The chain uses TRBV19 and TRBJ1-2; 7 bases are shared with TRBD1. Trimming at V came to 5 bases and at J to 4 bases, leaving 4 bases not matched to a gene. CDR1 is LNHDA and CDR2 is SQIVND in the germline V gene (reference sequence). This CDR3 has 13 residues. CDR3 protein: CASSQDRAYGYTF. The CDR3, as DNA: TGTGCCAGTAGTCAAGACAGGGCCTATGGCTACACCTTC.

This chain links TRBV7-2 with TRBJ2-1; a weak D match, TRBD1 (7 bases). V lost 5 bases and J 4 bases, leaving 24 bases between the germline ends. The CDR3 loop spans 18 amino acids. Looked up from germline, CDR1 is SGHTA and CDR2 is FQGNSA. CDR3 bases: TGTGCCAGCAGCCGCGGGGACAGACTCTTATTCGGGTACAATGAGCAGTTCTTC. Translated: CASSRGDRLLFGYNEQFF.

The rearrangement links TRBV30 to TRBJ1-2; the D gene is possibly TRBD1 (6 bases). V lost 3 bases and J 5 bases, leaving 13 bases between the germline ends. Germline V gene sequence: CDR1 GTSNPN, CDR2 SVGIG (reference sequence). The CDR3 runs 13 residues. CDR3 protein: CAWSGTREYGYTF. Here the CDR3 DNA reads TGTGCCTGGAGCGGGACAAGGGAGTATGGCTACACCTTC.

V is TRBV6-5 and J is TRBJ1-2, with D unclear. Between the trimmed V and J ends, which lost 0 bases and 7 bases, there was a span of 6 bases. The CDR3 is 12 residues long. Germline loops: CDR1 MNHEY, CDR2 SVGAGI. This CDR3 is CASSYSAGGYTF. The CDR3 region has the DNA TGTGCCAGCAGTTACTCAGCAGGTGGCTACACCTTC.

This clone was observed a few times. V and J are TRBV19 and TRBJ1-5; D is perhaps TRBD1 (5 bases). CDR3 size: 16 residues. The germline V gene has CDR1 LNHDA and CDR2 SQIVND (reference sequence). Trimming left V 3 bases short and J 6 bases short, with 18 bases between. CDR3 sequence: CASSILTAGSGQPQHF. Here the CDR3 DNA reads TGTGCCAGTAGTATCCTGACGGCAGGGTCGGGTCAGCCCCAGCATTTT.

V and J are TRBV7-9 and TRBJ1-2, with D maybe TRBD1 (6 bases). CDR3 length: 12 amino acids. Germline V gives CDR1 SEHNR, CDR2 FQNEAQ (reference sequence). V was pared by 5 bases and J by 6 bases, with 10 bases between. CDR3: CASSPQGNGYTF. DNA for the CDR3: TGTGCCAGCAGCCCACAGGGAAATGGCTACACCTTC.

The chain recombines TRBV10-3 with TRBJ1-1; tentative D call: TRBD1 (6 bases). This CDR3 is 15 amino acids long. The germline V gene has CDR1 ENHRY and CDR2 SYGVKD. Trimming stripped 5 bases from V and 4 bases from J, with 17 bases between. CDR3 loop: CAISRGSPPFTEAFF. CDR3 bases: TGTGCCATCAGTAGGGGGTCTCCCCCCTTCACTGAAGCTTTCTTT.

The CDR3 coding sequence is TGTGCCAGCACCCATCTGGGTGGGGCGAATGAGCAGTTCTTC. Its translation: CASTHLGGANEQFF. The gene calls are TRBV27 and TRBJ2-1; a weak D match, TRBD1 (5 bases). Trimming removed 7 bases from V and 7 bases from J, with 17 bases in between. CDR1 and CDR2 (germline): MNHEY, SMNVEV (reference sequence). This CDR3 is 14 amino acids long.

The chain employs TRBV3-1 (or the pseudogene TRBV3-2) and TRBJ1-1, with D unclear. The V and J ends lost 7 bases and 11 bases respectively, with 17 bases between them. The CDR3 is 12 residues long. Per germline, CDR1 LGHDT and CDR2 YNNKEL (reference sequence). The CDR3 region has the DNA TGTGCCAGCAATGTGCTGGGCTCACCGGCTTTCTTT. It specifies CASNVLGSPAFF.

This clone has a handful of counts. This chain joins TRBV7-3 and TRBJ2-1; D may be TRBD1 (7 bases). The CDR3 sequence is 16 residues long. Germline CDR1 SGHTA, CDR2 FQGTGA. Trimming took off 5 bases at V and 7 bases at J, with 21 bases between the two ends. CDR3: CASSPQSGGGRNEQFF. CDR3 nucleotide sequence: TGTGCCAGCAGCCCCCAGAGTGGAGGGGGCAGAAATGAGCAGTTCTTC.

This chain links TRBV7-8 with TRBJ2-1, with 8 bases that match TRBD1. This CDR3 contains 16 residues. The V gene's germline CDR1 is SGHVS and CDR2 FQNEAQ. J lost 6 bases, V lost 0 bases, and 7 bases had no gene match. The CDR3 is CASSLAAGTGFNEQFF. In nucleotides, the CDR3 is TGTGCCAGCAGCTTAGCCGCGGGGACAGGCTTCAATGAGCAGTTCTTC.

The V gene is TRBV6-2 or TRBV6-3, the J gene TRBJ1-5; TRBD1 aligns across 9 bases. The CDR3 totals 18 residues. With V trimmed by 2 bases and J by 0 bases, 8 bases remained unmatched. Germline CDR1 reads MNHEY; CDR2 reads SVGEGT. The CDR3: CASSYLPGQGISNQPQHF. The CDR3 bases are TGTGCCAGCAGTTACCTGCCGGGACAGGGAATTAGCAATCAGCCCCAGCATTTT.

This rearrangement joins TRBV2 to TRBJ1-5, with 11 positions matching TRBD1. The CDR3 totals 18 residues. CDR1 is SNHLY, CDR2 FYNNEI, per germline. J lost 6 bases, V lost 6 bases, and 16 bases had no gene match. The CDR3 nucleotides read TGTGCCAGCAGAGGACAGGGGGCGACCCATCGGGGTAGTCAGCCCCAGCATTTT. It specifies CASRGQGATHRGSQPQHF.

CDR3: CASSYEDYVYNEQFF. As DNA, the CDR3 is TGTGCCAGCAGTTACGAGGACTACGTCTACAATGAGCAGTTCTTC. J is TRBJ2-1 and V is TRBV6-5; tentatively, D is TRBD2 (6 bases). Germline CDR1 and CDR2: MNHEY and SVGAGI. With 2 bases removed from V and 3 bases from J, the gap between germline ends came to 11 bases. The CDR3 consists of 15 residues.

The chain combines TRBV19 with TRBJ1-1; D may be TRBD1 (5 bases). V was pared by 4 bases and J by 4 bases, with 16 bases between. Germline CDR1 LNHDA, CDR2 SQIVND (reference sequence). The CDR3 is 15 amino acids. Here the CDR3 DNA reads TGTGCCAGTAGTAGTTACGGAGACGGGGGCACTGAAGCTTTCTTT. It specifies CASSSYGDGGTEAFF.

V and J are TRBV5-6 and TRBJ1-3; D is unresolved. The CDR3 is 15 amino acids. Trimming cost V 2 bases and J 1 base, with 10 bases left between them. Germline values: CDR1 SGHDT, CDR2 YYEEEE. DNA of the CDR3: TGTGCCAGCAGCTTCCCGGACTCATCTGGAAACACCATATATTTT. This encodes CASSFPDSSGNTIYF.

A single count supports this clone. The chain joins TRBV2 to TRBJ2-1, with unresolved D. Germline CDR1 SNHLY, CDR2 FYNNEI. V shed 4 bases and J shed 2 bases, with 9 bases lying between them. This CDR3 is built from 14 residues. CDR3 protein: CASSGDATYNEQFF. The DNA of the CDR3 is TGTGCCAGCAGTGGAGATGCCACCTACAATGAGCAGTTCTTC. Supplemented by reference TRBV2 and TRBJ2-1, the full variable domain reads EPEVTQTPSHQVTQMGQEVILRCVPISNHLYFYWYRQILGQKVEFLVSFYNNEISEKSEIFDDQFSVERPDGSNFTLKIRSTKLEDSAMYFCASSGDATYNEQFFGPGTRLTVL.

CDR3 DNA: TGTGCCAGCAGTTACGGCCCTAGCTCCTACAATGAGCAGTTCTTC. It encodes CASSYGPSSYNEQFF. The chain joins TRBV6-2 or TRBV6-3 to TRBJ2-1; D gene unclear. Germline CDR1 MNHEY, CDR2 SVGEGT. This CDR3 spans 15 amino acids. The ends were cut back, 2 bases at V and 0 bases at J, with 8 bases in the middle.

The rearrangement joins TRBV5-1 to TRBJ1-1, with 7 bases that match TRBD1. Germline-derived CDR1 and CDR2 are SGHRS and YFSETQ. V lost 4 bases and J lost 6; bases outside the gene matches: 6. The CDR3 consists of 13 residues. In nucleotides, the CDR3 is TGCGCCAGCAGCCCGAGGACAGGCGCTGAAGCTTTCTTT. Its translation: CASSPRTGAEAFF.

This chain joins TRBV4-1 and TRBJ2-1, with 9 bases aligning to TRBD2. J was trimmed by 8 bases and V by 0 bases; bases with no gene match: 5. Germline CDR1 is MGHRA and CDR2 is YSYEKL. The CDR3 contains 15 residues. CDR3 coding DNA: TGCGCCAGCAGCCAAGATGAGGGACTAGCTTATGAGCAGTTCTTC. It yields the protein CASSQDEGLAYEQFF.

The chain couples TRBV9 to TRBJ1-2; 9 bases line up with TRBD1. V trimming: 4 bases; J trimming: 6 bases; junction bases outside the gene matches: 13. The CDR3 loop spans 16 amino acids. Germline loops: CDR1 SGDLS, CDR2 YYNGEE. The CDR3 sequence: CASSLGQGPGVNGYTF. In nucleotides, the CDR3 is TGTGCCAGCAGCCTAGGACAGGGGCCAGGGGTTAATGGCTACACCTTC.